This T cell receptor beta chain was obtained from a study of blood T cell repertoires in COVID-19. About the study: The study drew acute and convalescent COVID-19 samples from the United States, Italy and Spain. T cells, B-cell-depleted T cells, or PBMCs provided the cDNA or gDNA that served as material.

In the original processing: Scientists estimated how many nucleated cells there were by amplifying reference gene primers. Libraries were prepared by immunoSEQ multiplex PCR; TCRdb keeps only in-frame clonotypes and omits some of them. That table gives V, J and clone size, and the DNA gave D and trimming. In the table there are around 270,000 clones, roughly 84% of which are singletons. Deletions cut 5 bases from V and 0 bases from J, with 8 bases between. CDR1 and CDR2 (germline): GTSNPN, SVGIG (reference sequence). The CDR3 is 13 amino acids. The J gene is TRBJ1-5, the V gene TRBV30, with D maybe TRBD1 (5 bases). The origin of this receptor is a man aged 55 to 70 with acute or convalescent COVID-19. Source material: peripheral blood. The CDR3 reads CAWARVSNQPQHF. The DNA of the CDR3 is TGTGCCTGGGCCAGGGTTAGCAATCAGCCCCAGCATTTT. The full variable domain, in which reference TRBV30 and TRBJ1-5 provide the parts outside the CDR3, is SQTIHQWPATLVQPVGSPLSLECTVEGTSNPNLYWYRQAAGRGLQLLFYSVGIGQISSEVPQNLSASRPQDRQFILSSKKLLLSDSGFYLCAWARVSNQPQHFGDGTRLSIL.